Each of the 10 T cell receptor beta chains below was sequenced from the same sample in a study of blood T cells in healthy people across ages. A second PCR of about 6 to 12 cycles used a sample-barcoded 5' primer and a J-beta primer mix. A single record per CDR3 protein comes from TCRdb applying MiXCR to the 5' RACE reads. The sample records roughly 800,000 distinct CDR3 sequences, roughly 25% being singletons. The same sample was also studied in work on T cells of mothers and their children.

Source material: blood. Source of these receptors: a boy aged 10-17 years in good health.

This clonotype has just a few counts. This CDR3 reads CASSPRQGGGEQYF. Here the CDR3 DNA reads TGTGCCAGCAGTCCAAGACAGGGTGGCGGGGAGCAGTACTTC. The rearrangement joins TRBV7-6 to TRBJ2-7, with 7 bases fitting TRBD1. Germline V gives CDR1 SGHVS, CDR2 FNYEAQ. The V segment lost 6 bases and the J segment 7 bases; nucleotides outside the gene matches: 12. This CDR3 is 14 amino acids long.

The chain recombines TRBV3-1 with TRBJ2-7; D unclear. V lost 0 bases, J lost 3 bases, and 6 bases lay in between. In germline, CDR1 is LGHDT, CDR2 YNNKEL (reference sequence). The CDR3 length is 13 residues. In DNA form, the CDR3 reads TGTGCCAGCAGCCAAGACTCGGTCTACGAGCAGTACTTC. Protein sequence: CASSQDSVYEQYF.

V and J are TRBV20-1 and TRBJ2-5, with D possibly being TRBD2 (5 bases). Trimming removed 4 bases at V and 4 bases at J, with 10 bases between. This CDR3 has 12 amino acids. Per the germline V gene, CDR1 is DFQATT and CDR2 is SNEGSKA (reference sequence). The CDR3 DNA reads as TGCAGTGCTAAGGGAGATTCAGAGACCCAGTACTTC. The encoded protein is CSAKGDSETQYF.

This clonotype was detected many times. The rearrangement links TRBV7-2 to TRBJ1-1; TRBD1 might be the D (6 bases). With 4 bases removed from V and 5 bases from J, the gap between germline ends came to 11 bases. The germline V gene has CDR1 SGHTA and CDR2 FQGNSA. The CDR3 is made up of 13 amino acids. The CDR3 loop reads CASSSQGRTEAFF. CDR3 sequence (DNA): TGTGCCAGCAGCTCACAGGGAAGGACTGAAGCTTTCTTT.

This chain joins TRBV6-1 and TRBJ2-5; D is undetermined. CDR3 length: 15 residues. Germline CDR1 reads MNHNS; CDR2 reads SASEGT. The germline V and J ends were trimmed by 3 bases and 1 base, with 12 bases remaining between them. The CDR3 spells CASSESLTTQETQYF. The CDR3 nucleotides are TGTGCCAGCAGTGAGTCCCTAACCACCCAAGAGACCCAGTACTTC.

The V and J genes are TRBV12-3 or TRBV12-4 and TRBJ1-3; D is ambiguous. The CDR3 extends over 15 amino acids. V was clipped by 7 bases and J by 4 bases, with 17 bases between them. The CDR3 region has the DNA TGTGCCAGCACCCGCGCGGGCACACTAGGAAACACCATATATTTT. It specifies CASTRAGTLGNTIYF.

This clonotype turned up a few times. This chain's CDR3 is CASSLVAGYEQYF. Here the CDR3 DNA reads TGTGCCAGCAGCTTAGTCGCGGGCTACGAGCAGTACTTC. This sequence joins TRBV7-9 and TRBJ2-7; the D gene is possibly TRBD2 (5 bases). The CDR3 covers 13 residues. V was clipped by 1 base and J by 3 bases, with 7 bases between them. Germline CDR1 SEHNR, CDR2 FQNEAQ (reference sequence).

The chain couples TRBV20-1 to TRBJ1-1; 8 bases are shared with TRBD1. This CDR3 has 16 amino acids. Germline V gene lookup returns CDR1 DFQATT and CDR2 SNEGSKA (reference sequence). V trimming: 1 base; J trimming: 1 base; junction bases outside the gene matches: 8. CDR3 loop: CSARVGGTGGNTEAFF. CDR3 coding DNA: TGCAGTGCTAGAGTAGGGGGGACAGGAGGGAACACTGAAGCTTTCTTT.

This clonotype was observed a few times. V usage is TRBV28 and J usage is TRBJ2-6; no clear D gene. Germline V gene data show CDR1 as MDHEN and CDR2 as SYDVKM. The CDR3 totals 17 residues. V was shortened by 2 bases and J by 0 bases, with 11 bases between the two germline ends. CDR3 sequence: CASSLEPGRSGANVLTF. CDR3 nucleotides: TGTGCCAGCAGTTTAGAGCCAGGCCGCTCTGGGGCCAACGTCCTGACTTTC.

The J gene is TRBJ2-1, the V gene TRBV12-3 or TRBV12-4; D possibly corresponds to TRBD1 (6 bases). The V and J ends lost 8 bases and 0 bases respectively, with 14 bases between them. The CDR3 is 15 amino acids. The CDR3 region has the DNA TGTGCCAGCGGTGTTTGGGACAACTCCTACAATGAGCAGTTCTTC. Protein sequence: CASGVWDNSYNEQFF.